This T cell receptor beta chain came from a study of shared clonotypes between healthy human individuals. The overall study: With ages of 18 to 49, the donors were a couple of women and a few men. Findings and limits, study-wide: A reduction in generation probabilities was seen for non-shared clonotypes relative to those shared by all four donors.

Measured with immunoSEQ multiplex PCR; TCRdb has only the in-frame clones, and not every one. This table holds under 600,000 clones, more than 95% found once. After removal of 3 bases from V and 5 bases from J, the junction contained 15 bases not matched to a gene. The CDR3 is 17 amino acids. Germline loops: CDR1 SGHAT, CDR2 FQNNGV. About this clone: Its antigen is as yet unknown.

The chain recombines TRBV11-2 with TRBJ2-5, with TRBD2 matching 7 bases. This sequence was found in a woman between 25 and 40 years old in good health. The sample was naive CD4+ T cells sorted from blood. The subset denotes: CD45RA+ positively selected. DNA for the CDR3: TGTGCCAGCAGCTTCAACTCGGGGGGACTAAAATCTGAGACCCAGTACTTC. This gives the protein CASSFNSGGLKSETQYF.